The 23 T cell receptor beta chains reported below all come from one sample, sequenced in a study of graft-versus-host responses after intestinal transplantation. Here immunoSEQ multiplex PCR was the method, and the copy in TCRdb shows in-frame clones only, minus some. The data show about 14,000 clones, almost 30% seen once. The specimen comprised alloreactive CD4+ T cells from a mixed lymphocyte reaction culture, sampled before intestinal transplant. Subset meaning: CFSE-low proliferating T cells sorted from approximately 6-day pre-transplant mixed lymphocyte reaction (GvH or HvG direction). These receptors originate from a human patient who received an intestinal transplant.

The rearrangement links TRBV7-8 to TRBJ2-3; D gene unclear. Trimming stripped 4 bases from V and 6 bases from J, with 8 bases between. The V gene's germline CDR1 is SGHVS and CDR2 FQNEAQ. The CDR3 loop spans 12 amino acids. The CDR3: CASSSMGDTQYF. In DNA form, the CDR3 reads TGTGCCAGCAGCTCAATGGGGGATACGCAGTATTTT. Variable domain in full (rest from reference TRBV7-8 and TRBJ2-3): GAGVSQSPRYKVAKRGQDVALRCDPISGHVSLFWYQQALGQGPEFLTYFQNEAQLDKSGLPSDRFFAERPEGSVSTLKIQRTQQEDSAVYLCASSSMGDTQYFGPGTRLTVL.

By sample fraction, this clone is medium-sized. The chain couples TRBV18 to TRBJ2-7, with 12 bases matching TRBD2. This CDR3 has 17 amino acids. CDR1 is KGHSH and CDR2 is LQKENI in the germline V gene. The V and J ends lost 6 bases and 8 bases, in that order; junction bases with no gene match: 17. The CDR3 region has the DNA TGTGCCAGCTCCAGAAACCCGCAGACTAGCGGGAGAGAGAAGCAGTACTTC. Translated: CASSRNPQTSGREKQYF. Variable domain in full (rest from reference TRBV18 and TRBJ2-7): NAGVMQNPRHLVRRRGQEARLRCSPMKGHSHVYWYRQLPEEGLKFMVYLQKENIIDESGMPKERFSAEFPKEGPSILRIQQVVRGDSAAYFCASSRNPQTSGREKQYFGPGTRLTVT.

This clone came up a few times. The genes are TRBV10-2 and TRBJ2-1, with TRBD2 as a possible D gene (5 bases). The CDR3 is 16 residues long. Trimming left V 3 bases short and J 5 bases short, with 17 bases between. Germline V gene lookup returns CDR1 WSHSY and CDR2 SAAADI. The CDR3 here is CASSEWALGKDNEQFF. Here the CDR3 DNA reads TGCGCCAGCAGTGAATGGGCGCTCGGGAAAGACAATGAGCAGTTCTTC.

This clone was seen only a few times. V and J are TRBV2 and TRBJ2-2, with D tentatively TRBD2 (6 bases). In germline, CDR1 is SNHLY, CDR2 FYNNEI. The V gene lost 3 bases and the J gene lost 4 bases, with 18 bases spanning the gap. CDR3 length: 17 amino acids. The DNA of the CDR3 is TGTGCCAGCAGTGACGGAAGGCGGACTACTTCCACCGGGGAGCTGTTTTTT. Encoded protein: CASSDGRRTTSTGELFF.

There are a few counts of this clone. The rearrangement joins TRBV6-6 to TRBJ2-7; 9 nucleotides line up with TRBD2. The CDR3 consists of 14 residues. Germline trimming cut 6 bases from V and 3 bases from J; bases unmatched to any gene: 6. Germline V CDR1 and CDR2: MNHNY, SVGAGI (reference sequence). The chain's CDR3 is CASSQYSGSYEQYF. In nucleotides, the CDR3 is TGTGCCAGCAGCCAGTATAGCGGGAGCTACGAGCAGTACTTC.

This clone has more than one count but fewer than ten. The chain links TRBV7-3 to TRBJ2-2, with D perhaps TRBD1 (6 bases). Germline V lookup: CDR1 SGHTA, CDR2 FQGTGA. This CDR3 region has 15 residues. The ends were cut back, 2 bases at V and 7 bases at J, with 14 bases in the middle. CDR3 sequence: CASSLQGLVGGELFF. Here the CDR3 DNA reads TGTGCCAGCAGCTTACAGGGGCTAGTCGGCGGGGAGCTGTTTTTT.

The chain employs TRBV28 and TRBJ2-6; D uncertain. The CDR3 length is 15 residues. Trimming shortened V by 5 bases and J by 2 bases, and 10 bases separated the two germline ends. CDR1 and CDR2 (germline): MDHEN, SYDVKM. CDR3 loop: CASSRPATGANVLTF. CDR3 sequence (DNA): TGTGCCAGCAGTCGGCCCGCGACTGGGGCCAACGTCCTGACTTTC.

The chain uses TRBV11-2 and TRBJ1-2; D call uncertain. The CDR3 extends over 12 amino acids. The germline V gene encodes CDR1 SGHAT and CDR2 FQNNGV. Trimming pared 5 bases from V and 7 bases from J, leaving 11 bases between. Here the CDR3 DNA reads TGTGCCAGCAGCCGGACTTACCCTGGCTACACCTTC. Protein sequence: CASSRTYPGYTF. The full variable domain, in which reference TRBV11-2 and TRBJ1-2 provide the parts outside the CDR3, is EAGVAQSPRYKIIEKRQSVAFWCNPISGHATLYWYQQILGQGPKLLIQFQNNGVVDDSQLPKDRFSAERLKGVDSTLKIQPAKLEDSAVYLCASSRTYPGYTFGSGTRLTVV.

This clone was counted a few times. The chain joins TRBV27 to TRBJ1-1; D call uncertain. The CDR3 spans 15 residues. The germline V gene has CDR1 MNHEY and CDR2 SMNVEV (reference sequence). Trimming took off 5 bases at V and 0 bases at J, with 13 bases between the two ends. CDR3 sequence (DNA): TGTGCCAGCAGTGGTGACGGGCGTATGAACACTGAAGCTTTCTTT. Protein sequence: CASSGDGRMNTEAFF.

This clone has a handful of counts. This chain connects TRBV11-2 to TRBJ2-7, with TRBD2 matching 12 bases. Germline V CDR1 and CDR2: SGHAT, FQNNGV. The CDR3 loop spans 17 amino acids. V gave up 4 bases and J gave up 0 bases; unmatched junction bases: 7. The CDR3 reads CASSYPLAGGSSYEQYF. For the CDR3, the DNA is TGTGCCAGCAGCTACCCCCTAGCGGGAGGGAGCTCCTACGAGCAGTACTTC.

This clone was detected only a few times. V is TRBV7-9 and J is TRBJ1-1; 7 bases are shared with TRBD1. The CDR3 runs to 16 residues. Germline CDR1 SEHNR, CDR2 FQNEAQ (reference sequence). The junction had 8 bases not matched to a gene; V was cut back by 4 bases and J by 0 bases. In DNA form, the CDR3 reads TGTGCCAGCAGCTCAACCACGGGACAGATGAACACTGAAGCTTTCTTT. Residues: CASSSTTGQMNTEAFF.

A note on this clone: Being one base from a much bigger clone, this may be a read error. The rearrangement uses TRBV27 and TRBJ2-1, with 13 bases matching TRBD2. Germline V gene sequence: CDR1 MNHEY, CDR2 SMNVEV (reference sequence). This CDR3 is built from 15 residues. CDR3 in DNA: TGTGCCGGCAGTTTCCGGACTAGCGGGAGAGGTGAGCAGTTCTTC. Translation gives CAGSFRTSGRGEQFF.

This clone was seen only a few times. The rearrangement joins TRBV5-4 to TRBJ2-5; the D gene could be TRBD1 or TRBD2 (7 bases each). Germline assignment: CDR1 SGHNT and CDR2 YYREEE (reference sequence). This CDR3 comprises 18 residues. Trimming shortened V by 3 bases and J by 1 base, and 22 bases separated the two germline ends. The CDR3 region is CASSSTGTKGGSQETQYF. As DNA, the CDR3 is TGTGCCAGCAGCTCGACAGGGACTAAAGGAGGCTCCCAAGAGACCCAGTACTTC.

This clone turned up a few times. CDR3 amino acids: CASSSDLTGETQYF. CDR3 sequence (DNA): TGTGCCAGCAGCTCCGACCTAACCGGAGAGACCCAGTACTTC. The rearrangement uses TRBV7-3 and TRBJ2-5; D not resolved. Germline values: CDR1 SGHTA, CDR2 FQGTGA. V lost 4 bases and J lost 4, with 13 bases in between. The CDR3 has 14 amino acids.

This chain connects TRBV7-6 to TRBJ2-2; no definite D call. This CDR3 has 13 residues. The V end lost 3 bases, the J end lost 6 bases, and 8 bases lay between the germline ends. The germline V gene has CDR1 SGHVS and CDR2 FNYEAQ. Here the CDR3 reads CASSLNVAGELFF. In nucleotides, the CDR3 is TGTGCCAGCAGCTTGAATGTCGCCGGGGAGCTGTTTTTT.

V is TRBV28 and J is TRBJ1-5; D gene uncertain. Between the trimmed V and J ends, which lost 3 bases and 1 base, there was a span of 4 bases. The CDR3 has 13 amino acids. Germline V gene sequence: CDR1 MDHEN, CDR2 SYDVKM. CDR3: CASSFDSNQPQHF. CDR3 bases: TGTGCCAGCAGTTTTGACAGCAATCAGCCCCAGCATTTT.

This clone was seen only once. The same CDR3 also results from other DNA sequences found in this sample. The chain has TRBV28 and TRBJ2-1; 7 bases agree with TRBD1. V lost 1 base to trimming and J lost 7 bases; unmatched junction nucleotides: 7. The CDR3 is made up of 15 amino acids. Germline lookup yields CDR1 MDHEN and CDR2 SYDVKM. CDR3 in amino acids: CASSLLGQGVNEQFF. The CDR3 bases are TGTGCCAGCAGTTTATTAGGTCAGGGGGTAAATGAGCAGTTCTTC.

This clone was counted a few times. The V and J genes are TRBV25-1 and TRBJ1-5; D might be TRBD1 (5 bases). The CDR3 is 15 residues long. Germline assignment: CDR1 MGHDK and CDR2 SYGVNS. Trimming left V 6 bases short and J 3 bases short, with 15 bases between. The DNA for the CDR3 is TGTGCCAGCAGCCAGGGTGGGCAGCTCAATCAGCCCCAGCATTTT. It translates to CASSQGGQLNQPQHF.

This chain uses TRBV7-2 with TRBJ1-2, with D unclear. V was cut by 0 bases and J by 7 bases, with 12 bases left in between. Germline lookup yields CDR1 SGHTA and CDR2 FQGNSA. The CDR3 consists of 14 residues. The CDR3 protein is CASSLASETLGYTF. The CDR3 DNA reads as TGTGCCAGCAGCTTAGCATCGGAGACTCTTGGCTACACCTTC.

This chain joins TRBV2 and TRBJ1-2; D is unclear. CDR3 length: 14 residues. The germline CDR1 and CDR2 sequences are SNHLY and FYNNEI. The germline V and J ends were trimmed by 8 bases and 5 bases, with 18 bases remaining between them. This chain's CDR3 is CASGPGVGFYGYTF. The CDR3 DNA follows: TGTGCCAGCGGGCCCGGCGTGGGATTTTATGGCTACACCTTC.

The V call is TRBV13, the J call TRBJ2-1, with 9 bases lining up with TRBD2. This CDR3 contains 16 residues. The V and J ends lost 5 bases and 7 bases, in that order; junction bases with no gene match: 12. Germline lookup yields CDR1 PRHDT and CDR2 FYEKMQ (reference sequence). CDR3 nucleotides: TGTGCCAGCAGCGCCATGAGGGCGGGAGGGCGGAATGAGCAGTTCTTC. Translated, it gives CASSAMRAGGRNEQFF.

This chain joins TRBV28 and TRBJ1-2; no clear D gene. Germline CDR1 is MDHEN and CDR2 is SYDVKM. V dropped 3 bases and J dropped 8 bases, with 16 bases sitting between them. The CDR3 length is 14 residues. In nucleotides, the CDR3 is TGTGCCAGCAGTTTTGGTTTTAGGGTCGGGGGCTACACCTTC. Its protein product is CASSFGFRVGGYTF.

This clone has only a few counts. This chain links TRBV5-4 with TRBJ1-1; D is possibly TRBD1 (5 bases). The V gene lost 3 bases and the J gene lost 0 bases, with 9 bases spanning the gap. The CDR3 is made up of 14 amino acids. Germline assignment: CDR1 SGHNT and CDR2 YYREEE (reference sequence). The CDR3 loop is CASSSGFLNTEAFF. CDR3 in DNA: TGTGCCAGCAGCTCAGGGTTTTTGAACACTGAAGCTTTCTTT.